The clone carrying this T cell receptor beta chain was seen just once. TCRdb keeps only in-frame clones here, not all; method: immunoSEQ multiplex PCR. The sample comprises 53,000 or so clones, roughly 88% of which are singletons, and approximately 1.6% rests with the top ten. V was clipped by 4 bases and J by 3 bases, with 13 bases between them. This CDR3 is 14 amino acids long. CDR1 and CDR2 (germline): SGDLS, YYNGEE. The data are from a study of OX40 agonist ivuxolimab in advanced cancers. The sequencing used CD4+ or CD8+ T cells sorted from blood, collected in a trial of the OX40 agonist ivuxolimab. This receptor was taken from an adult with an advanced solid tumor such as melanoma, head and neck, liver or kidney cancer. The V and J genes are TRBV9 and TRBJ1-1; D is undetermined. The CDR3 coding sequence is TGTGCCAGCAGCCCCTCCCCGGTTGACACTGAAGCTTTCTTT. It is translated as CASSPSPVDTEAFF.